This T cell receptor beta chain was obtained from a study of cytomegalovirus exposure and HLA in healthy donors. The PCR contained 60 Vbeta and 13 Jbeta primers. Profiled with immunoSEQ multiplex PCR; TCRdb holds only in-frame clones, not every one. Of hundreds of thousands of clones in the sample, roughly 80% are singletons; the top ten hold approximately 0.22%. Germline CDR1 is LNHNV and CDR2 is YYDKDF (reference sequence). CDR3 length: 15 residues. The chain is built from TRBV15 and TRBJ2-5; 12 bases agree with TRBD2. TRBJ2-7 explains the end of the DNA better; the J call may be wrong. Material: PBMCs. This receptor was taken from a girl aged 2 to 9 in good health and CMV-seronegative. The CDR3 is CATRSTSGSWYEQYF. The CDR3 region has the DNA TGTGCCACGCGATCGACTAGCGGGAGTTGGTACGAGCAGTACTTC.